The sample holds a few counts of the clone carrying this TCR beta chain. The CDR3 has 16 residues. V was pared by 4 bases and J by 10 bases, with 20 bases between. Germline V gene sequence: CDR1 SNHLY, CDR2 FYNNEI. The PCR template was genomic DNA. The TCR beta CDR3 region was amplified using 30 forward and 13 reverse primers. TCRdb analysed the multiplex PCR reads with MiXCR anew, one entry per CDR3 protein. The sample lists fewer than 350,000 distinct CDR3 sequences; more than 40% were seen once. The sample comes from a study of type 1 and type 2 diabetes patients. The V gene is TRBV2, the J gene TRBJ1-6; D is possibly TRBD1 (6 bases). The source of this sequence is a man aged 18 to 35 with type 2 diabetes. Sequences were obtained from peripheral blood mononuclear cells (PBMCs). The DNA of the CDR3 is TGTGCCAGCAGTGGAGCGAGGGGGTCGGTTGGATCACCCCTCCACTTT. This encodes CASSGARGSVGSPLHF.